The present T cell receptor beta chain was sequenced within a study of cytomegalovirus exposure and HLA in healthy donors. This PCR relied on a set of 60 Vbeta primers and 13 Jbeta primers. TCRdb's copy holds only in-frame clones and misses some; the assay was immunoSEQ multiplex PCR. The sample holds around 220,000 clones; 70% to 80% are singletons and the top ten take about a sixth. V lost 6 bases and J 6 bases, leaving 21 bases between the germline ends. CDR1 is MNHEY, CDR2 SVGAGI, per germline. The CDR3 sequence is 15 residues long. The chain is built from TRBV6-5 and TRBJ2-7, with TRBD2 as a possible D gene (6 bases). The sequenced sample consisted of PBMCs. The sequence was collected from a man aged 40-49 years in good health and CMV-seronegative. CDR3 nucleotide sequence: TGTGCCAGCAGCCCCACCGAGGAGGGGCCGGGCGAGCAGTACTTC. It translates to CASSPTEEGPGEQYF.